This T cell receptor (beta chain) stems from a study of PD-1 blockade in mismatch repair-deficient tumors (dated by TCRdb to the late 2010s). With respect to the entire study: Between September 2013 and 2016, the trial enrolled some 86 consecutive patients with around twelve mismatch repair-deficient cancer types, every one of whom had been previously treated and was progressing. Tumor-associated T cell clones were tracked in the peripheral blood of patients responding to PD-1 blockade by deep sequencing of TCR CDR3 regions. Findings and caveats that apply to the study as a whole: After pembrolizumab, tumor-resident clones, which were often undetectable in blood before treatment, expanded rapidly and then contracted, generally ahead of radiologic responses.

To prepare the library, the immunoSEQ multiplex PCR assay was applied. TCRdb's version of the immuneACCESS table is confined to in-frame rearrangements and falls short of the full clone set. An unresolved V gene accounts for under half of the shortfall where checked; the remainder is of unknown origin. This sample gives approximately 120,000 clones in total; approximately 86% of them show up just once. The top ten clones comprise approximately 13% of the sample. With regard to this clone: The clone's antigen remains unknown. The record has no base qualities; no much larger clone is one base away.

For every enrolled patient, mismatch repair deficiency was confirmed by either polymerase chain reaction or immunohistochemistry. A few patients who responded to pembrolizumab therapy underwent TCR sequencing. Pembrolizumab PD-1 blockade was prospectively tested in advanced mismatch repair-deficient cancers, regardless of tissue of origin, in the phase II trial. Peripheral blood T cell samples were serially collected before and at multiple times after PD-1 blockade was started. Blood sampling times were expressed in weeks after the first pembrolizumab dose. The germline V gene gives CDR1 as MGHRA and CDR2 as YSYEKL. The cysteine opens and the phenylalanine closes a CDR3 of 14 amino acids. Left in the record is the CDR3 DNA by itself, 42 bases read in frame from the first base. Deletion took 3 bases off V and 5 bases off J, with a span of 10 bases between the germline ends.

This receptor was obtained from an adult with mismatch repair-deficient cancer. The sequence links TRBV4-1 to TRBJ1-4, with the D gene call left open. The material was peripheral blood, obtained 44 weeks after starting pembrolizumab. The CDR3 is CASSHGIGNEKLFF. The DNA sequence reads TGCGCCAGCAGCCACGGCATTGGAAATGAAAAACTGTTTTTT.